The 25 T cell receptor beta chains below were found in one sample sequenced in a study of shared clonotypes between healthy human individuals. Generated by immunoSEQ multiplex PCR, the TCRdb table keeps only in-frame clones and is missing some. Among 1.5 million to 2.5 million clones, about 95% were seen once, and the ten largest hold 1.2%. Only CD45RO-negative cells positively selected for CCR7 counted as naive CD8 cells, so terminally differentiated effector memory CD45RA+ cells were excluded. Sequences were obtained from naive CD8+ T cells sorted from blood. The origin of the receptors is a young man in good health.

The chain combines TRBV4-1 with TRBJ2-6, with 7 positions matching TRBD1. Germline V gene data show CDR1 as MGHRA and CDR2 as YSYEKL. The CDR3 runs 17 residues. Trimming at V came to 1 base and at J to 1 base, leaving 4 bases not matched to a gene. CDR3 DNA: TGCGCCAGCAGCCAAGCGGGGACAGCATCTGGGGCCAACGTCCTGACTTTC. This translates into CASSQAGTASGANVLTF.

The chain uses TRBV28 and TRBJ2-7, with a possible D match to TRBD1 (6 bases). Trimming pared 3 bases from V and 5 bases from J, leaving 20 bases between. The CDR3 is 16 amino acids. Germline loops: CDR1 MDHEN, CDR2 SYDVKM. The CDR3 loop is CASSFYPGATRNEQYF. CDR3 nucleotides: TGTGCCAGCAGTTTTTATCCAGGGGCTACACGGAACGAGCAGTACTTC.

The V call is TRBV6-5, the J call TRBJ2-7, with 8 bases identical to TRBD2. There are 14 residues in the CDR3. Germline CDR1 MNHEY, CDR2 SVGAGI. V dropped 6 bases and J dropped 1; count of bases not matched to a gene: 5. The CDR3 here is CASRTSAESYEQYF. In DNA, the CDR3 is TGTGCCAGCAGGACTAGCGCGGAGTCCTACGAGCAGTACTTC.

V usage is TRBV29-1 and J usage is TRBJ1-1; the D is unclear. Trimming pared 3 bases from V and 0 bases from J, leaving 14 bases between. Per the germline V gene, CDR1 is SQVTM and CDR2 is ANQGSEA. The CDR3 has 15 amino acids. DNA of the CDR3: TGCAGCGTTGACCTCAACGGGCGCCTGAACACTGAAGCTTTCTTT. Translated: CSVDLNGRLNTEAFF.

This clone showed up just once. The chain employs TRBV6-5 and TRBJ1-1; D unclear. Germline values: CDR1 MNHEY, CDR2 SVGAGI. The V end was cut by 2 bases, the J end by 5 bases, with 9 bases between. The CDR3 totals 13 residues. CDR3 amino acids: CASSYPFSTEAFF. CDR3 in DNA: TGTGCCAGCAGTTACCCCTTCTCAACTGAAGCTTTCTTT.

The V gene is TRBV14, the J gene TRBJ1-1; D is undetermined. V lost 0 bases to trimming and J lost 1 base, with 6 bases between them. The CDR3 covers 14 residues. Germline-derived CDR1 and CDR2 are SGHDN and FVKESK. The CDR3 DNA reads TGTGCCAGCAGCCAAGAACGGGGGAACACTGAAGCTTTCTTT. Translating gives CASSQERGNTEAFF.

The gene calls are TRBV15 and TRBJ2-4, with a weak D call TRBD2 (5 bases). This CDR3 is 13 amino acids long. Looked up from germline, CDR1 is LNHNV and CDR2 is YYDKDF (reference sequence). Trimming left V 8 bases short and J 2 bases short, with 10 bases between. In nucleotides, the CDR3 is TGTGCCACCCTTTCCGGGACCAAAAACATTCAGTACTTC. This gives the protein CATLSGTKNIQYF.

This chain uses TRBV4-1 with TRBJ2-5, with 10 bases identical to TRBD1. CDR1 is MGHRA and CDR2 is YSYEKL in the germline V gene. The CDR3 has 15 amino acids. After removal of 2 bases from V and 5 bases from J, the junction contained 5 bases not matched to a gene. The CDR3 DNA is TGCGCCAGCAGCCAACCCGGGACAGGGGATGAGACCCAGTACTTC. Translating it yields CASSQPGTGDETQYF.

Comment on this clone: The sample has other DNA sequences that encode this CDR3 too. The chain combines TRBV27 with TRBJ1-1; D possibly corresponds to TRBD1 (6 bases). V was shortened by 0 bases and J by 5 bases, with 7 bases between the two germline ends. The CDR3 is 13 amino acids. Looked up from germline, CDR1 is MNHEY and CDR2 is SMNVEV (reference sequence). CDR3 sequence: CASSLSGGTEAFF. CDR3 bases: TGTGCCAGCAGTTTATCAGGGGGAACTGAAGCTTTCTTT.

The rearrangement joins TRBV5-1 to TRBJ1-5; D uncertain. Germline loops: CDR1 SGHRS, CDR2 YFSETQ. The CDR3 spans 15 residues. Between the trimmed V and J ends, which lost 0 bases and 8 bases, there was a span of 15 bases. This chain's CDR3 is CASSLGQDLWEPQHF. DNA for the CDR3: TGCGCCAGCAGCTTGGGCCAGGATTTGTGGGAGCCCCAGCATTTT.

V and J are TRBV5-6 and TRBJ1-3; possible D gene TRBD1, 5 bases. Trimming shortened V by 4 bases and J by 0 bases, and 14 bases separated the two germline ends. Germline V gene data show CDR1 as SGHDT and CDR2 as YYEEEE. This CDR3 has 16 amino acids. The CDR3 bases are TGTGCCAGCAGCCTGGAAACAGGCAACTCTGGAAACACCATATATTTT. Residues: CASSLETGNSGNTIYF.

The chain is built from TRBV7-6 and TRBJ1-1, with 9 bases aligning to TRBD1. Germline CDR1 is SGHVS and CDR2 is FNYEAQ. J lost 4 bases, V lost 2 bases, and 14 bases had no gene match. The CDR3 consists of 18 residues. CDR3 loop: CASSLKSGEDRGFTEAFF. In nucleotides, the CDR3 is TGTGCCAGCAGCTTAAAAAGTGGGGAAGACAGGGGGTTCACTGAAGCTTTCTTT.

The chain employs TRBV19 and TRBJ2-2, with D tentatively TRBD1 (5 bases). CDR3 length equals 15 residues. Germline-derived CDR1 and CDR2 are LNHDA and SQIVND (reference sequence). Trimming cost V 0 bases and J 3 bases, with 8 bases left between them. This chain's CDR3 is CASSIDREYTGELFF. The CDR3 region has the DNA TGTGCCAGTAGTATAGACAGGGAATACACCGGGGAGCTGTTTTTT.

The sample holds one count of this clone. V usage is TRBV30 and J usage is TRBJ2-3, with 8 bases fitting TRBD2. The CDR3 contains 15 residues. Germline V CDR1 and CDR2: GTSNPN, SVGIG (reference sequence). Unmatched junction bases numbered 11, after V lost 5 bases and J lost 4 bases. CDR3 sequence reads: CAWGQLAGYADTQYF. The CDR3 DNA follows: TGTGCCTGGGGCCAGTTAGCGGGATACGCAGATACGCAGTATTTT.

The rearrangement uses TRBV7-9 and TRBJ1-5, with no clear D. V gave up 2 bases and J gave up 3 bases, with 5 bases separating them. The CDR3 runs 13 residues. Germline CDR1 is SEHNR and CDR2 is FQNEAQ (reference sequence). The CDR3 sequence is CASSLQANQPQHF. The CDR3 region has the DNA TGTGCCAGCAGCTTACAGGCCAATCAGCCCCAGCATTTT.

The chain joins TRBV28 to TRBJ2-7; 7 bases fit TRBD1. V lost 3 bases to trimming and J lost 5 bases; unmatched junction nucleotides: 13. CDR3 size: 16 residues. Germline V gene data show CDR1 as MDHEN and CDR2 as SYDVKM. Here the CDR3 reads CASSFFLQGESHEQYF. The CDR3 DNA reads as TGTGCCAGCAGTTTCTTTCTCCAGGGGGAAAGCCACGAGCAGTACTTC.

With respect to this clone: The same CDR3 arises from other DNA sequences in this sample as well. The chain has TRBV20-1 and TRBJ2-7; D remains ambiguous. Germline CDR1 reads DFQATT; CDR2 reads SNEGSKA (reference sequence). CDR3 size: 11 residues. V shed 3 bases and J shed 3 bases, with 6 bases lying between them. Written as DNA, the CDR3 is TGCAGTGCTAGGGACCTCTACGAGCAGTACTTC. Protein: CSARDLYEQYF.

The CDR3: CASSLMYTGELFF. As DNA, the CDR3 is TGTGCCAGCAGCTTGATGTACACCGGGGAGCTGTTTTTT. The rearrangement links TRBV5-4 to TRBJ2-2; no reliable D call. Germline V gene lookup returns CDR1 SGHNT and CDR2 YYREEE (reference sequence). V was clipped by 1 base and J by 3 bases, with 4 bases between them. The CDR3 has 13 amino acids. Full variable domain (missing parts from reference TRBV5-4 and TRBJ2-2): ETGVTQSPTHLIKTRGQQVTLRCSSQSGHNTVSWYQQALGQGPQFIFQYYREEENGRGNFPPRFSGLQFPNYSSELNVNALELDDSALYLCASSLMYTGELFFGEGSRLTVL.

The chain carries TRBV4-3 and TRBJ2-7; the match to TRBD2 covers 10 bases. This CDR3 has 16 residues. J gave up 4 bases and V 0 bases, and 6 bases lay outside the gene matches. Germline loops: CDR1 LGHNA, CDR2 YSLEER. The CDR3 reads CASSQDLPSGGYEQYF. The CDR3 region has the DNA TGCGCCAGCAGCCAAGATTTGCCTAGCGGGGGATACGAGCAGTACTTC.

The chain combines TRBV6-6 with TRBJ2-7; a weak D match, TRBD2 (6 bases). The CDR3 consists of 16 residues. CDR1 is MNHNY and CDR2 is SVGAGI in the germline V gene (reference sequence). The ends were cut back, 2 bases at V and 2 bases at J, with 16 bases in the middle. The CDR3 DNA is TGTGCCAGCAGTTACCCAGAGGTGCGGGGCACCTACGAGCAGTACTTC. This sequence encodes CASSYPEVRGTYEQYF.

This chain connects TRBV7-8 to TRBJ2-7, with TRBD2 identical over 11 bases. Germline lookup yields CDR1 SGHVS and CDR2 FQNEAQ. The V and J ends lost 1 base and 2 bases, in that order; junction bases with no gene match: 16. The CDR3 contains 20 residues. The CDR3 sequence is CASSLGGVSGRAEGAYEQYF. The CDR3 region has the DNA TGTGCCAGCAGCTTAGGAGGCGTTAGCGGGAGGGCCGAAGGGGCCTACGAGCAGTACTTC.

The CDR3 nucleotides are TGTGCCTGGGAGGAAGGTCCCATGAACACTGAAGCTTTCTTT. Residues: CAWEEGPMNTEAFF. This chain connects TRBV30 to TRBJ1-1; D call uncertain. The V end was cut by 5 bases, the J end by 0 bases, with 13 bases between. The CDR3 has 14 residues. Germline V gene sequence: CDR1 GTSNPN, CDR2 SVGIG (reference sequence).

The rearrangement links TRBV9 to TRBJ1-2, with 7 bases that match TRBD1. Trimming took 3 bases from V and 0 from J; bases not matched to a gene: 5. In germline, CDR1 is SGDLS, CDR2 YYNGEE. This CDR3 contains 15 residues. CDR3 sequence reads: CASSEGQSANYGYTF. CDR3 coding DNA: TGTGCCAGCAGCGAGGGACAGTCAGCTAACTATGGCTACACCTTC.

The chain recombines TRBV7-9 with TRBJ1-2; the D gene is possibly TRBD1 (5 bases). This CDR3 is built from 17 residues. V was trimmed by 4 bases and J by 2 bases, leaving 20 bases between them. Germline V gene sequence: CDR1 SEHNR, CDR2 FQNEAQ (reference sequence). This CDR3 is CASSSEGPFAGNYGYTF. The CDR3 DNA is TGTGCCAGCAGCTCTGAGGGCCCCTTCGCAGGGAACTATGGCTACACCTTC.

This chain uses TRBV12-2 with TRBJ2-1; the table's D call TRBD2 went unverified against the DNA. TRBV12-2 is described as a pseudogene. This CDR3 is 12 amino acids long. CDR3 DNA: TGTGCAAGTCGCATACTCGTGGATGAGCAGTTCTTC. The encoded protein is CASRILVDEQFF.